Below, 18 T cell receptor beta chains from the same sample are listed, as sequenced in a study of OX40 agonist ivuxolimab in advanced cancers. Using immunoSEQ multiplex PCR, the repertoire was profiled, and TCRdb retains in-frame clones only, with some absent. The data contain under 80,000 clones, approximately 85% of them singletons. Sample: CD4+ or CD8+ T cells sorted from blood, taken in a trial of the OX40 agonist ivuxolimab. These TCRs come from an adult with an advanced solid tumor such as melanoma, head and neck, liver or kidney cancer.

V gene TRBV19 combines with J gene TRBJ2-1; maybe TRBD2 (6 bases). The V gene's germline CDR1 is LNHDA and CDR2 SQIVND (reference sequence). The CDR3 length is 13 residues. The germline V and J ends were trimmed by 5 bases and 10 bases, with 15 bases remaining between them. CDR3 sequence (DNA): TGTGCCAGTAGTTCCCCTGGACTATGGGAGCAGTTCTTC. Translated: CASSSPGLWEQFF.

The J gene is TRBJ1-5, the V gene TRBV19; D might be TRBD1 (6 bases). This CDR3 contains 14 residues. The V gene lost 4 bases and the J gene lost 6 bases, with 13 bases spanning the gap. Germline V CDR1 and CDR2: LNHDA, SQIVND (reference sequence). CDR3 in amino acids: CASSTQGTGQPQHF. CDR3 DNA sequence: TGTGCCAGTAGTACACAGGGTACGGGTCAGCCCCAGCATTTT.

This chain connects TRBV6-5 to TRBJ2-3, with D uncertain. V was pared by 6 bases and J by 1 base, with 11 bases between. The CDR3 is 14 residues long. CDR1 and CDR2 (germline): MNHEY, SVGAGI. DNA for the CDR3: TGTGCCAGCAGCCGCTTGGTCGGCACAGATACGCAGTATTTT. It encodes CASSRLVGTDTQYF.

This CDR3 reads CASSLDRGGSNQPQHF. The CDR3 bases are TGTGCCAGCAGCTTGGACAGGGGTGGGAGCAATCAGCCCCAGCATTTT. The chain recombines TRBV5-6 with TRBJ1-5; TRBD1 aligns across 7 bases. The CDR3 has 16 amino acids. After removal of 0 bases from V and 1 base from J, the junction contained 4 bases not matched to a gene. Per the germline V gene, CDR1 is SGHDT and CDR2 is YYEEEE.

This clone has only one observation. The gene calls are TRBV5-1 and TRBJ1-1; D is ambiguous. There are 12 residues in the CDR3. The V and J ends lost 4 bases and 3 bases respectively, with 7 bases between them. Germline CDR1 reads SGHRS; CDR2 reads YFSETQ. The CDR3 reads CASSQKDTEAFF. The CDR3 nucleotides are TGCGCCAGCAGCCAGAAGGACACTGAAGCTTTCTTT.

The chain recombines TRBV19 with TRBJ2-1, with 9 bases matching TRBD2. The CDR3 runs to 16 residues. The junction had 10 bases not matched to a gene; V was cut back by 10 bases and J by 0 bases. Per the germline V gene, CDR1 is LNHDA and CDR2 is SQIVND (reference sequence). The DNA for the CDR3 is TGTGCCACGGGGGGGACTAGCCTGAGCTCCTACAATGAGCAGTTCTTC. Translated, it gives CATGGTSLSSYNEQFF.

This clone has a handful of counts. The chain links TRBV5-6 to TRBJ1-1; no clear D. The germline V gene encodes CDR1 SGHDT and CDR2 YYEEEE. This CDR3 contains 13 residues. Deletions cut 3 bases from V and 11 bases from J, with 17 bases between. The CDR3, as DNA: TGTGCCAGCAGCTGGAGGGCTACCGGCGGTGCTTTCTTT. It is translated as CASSWRATGGAFF. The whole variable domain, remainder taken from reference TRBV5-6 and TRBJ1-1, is DAGVTQSPTHLIKTRGQQVTLRCSPKSGHDTVSWYQQALGQGPQFIFQYYEEEERQRGNFPDRFSGHQFPNYSSELNVNALLLGDSALYLCASSWRATGGAFFGQGTRLTVV.

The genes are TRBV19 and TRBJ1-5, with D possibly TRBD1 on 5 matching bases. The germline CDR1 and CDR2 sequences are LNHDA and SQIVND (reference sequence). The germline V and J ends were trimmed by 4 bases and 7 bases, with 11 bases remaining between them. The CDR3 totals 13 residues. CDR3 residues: CASSTDRTQPQHF. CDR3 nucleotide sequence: TGTGCCAGTAGTACTGACAGAACCCAGCCCCAGCATTTT. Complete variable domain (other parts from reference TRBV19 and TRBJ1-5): DGGITQSPKYLFRKEGQNVTLSCEQNLNHDAMYWYRQDPGQGLRLIYYSQIVNDFQKGDIAEGYSVSREKKESFPLTVTSAQKNPTAFYLCASSTDRTQPQHFGDGTRLSIL.

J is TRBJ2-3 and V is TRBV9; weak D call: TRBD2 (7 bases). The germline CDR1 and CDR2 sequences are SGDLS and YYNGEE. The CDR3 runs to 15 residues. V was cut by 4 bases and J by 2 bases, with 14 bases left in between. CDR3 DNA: TGTGCCAGCAGCTTCCTAGGGGGGGCCACAGATACGCAGTATTTT. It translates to CASSFLGGATDTQYF.

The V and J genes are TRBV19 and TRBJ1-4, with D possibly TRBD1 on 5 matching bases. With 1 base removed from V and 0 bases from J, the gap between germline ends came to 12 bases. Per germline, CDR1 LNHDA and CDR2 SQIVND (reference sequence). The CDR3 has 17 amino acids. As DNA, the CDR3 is TGTGCCAGTAGTATAGGAACAGGAAAGACAACTAATGAAAAACTGTTTTTT. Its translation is CASSIGTGKTTNEKLFF. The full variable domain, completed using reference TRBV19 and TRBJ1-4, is DGGITQSPKYLFRKEGQNVTLSCEQNLNHDAMYWYRQDPGQGLRLIYYSQIVNDFQKGDIAEGYSVSREKKESFPLTVTSAQKNPTAFYLCASSIGTGKTTNEKLFFGSGTQLSVL.

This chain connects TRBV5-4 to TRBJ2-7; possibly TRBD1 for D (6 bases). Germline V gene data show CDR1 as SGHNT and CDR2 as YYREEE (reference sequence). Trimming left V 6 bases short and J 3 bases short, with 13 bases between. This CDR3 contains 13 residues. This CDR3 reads CASTWGLDYEQYF. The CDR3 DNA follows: TGTGCCAGCACCTGGGGGCTAGACTACGAGCAGTACTTC. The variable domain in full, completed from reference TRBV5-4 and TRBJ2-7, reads ETGVTQSPTHLIKTRGQQVTLRCSSQSGHNTVSWYQQALGQGPQFIFQYYREEENGRGNFPPRFSGLQFPNYSSELNVNALELDDSALYLCASTWGLDYEQYFGPGTRLTVT.

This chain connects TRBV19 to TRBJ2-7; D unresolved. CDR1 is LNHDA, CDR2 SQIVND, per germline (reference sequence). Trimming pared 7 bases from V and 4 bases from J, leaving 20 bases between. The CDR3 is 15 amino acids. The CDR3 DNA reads TGTGCCAGTACCATGAAGATGTCAGTAGGTTACGAGCAGTACTTC. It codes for CASTMKMSVGYEQYF.

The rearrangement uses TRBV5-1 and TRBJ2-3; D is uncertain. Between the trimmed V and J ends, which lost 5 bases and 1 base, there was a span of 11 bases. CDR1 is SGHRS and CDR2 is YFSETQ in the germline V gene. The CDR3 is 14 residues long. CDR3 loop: CASRPVPGTDTQYF. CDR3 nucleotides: TGCGCCAGCAGGCCAGTGCCTGGCACAGATACGCAGTATTTT.

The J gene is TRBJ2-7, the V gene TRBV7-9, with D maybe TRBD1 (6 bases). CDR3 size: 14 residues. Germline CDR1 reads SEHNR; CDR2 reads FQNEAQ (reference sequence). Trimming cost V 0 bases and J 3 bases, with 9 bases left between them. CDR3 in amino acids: CASSLAGGGYEQYF. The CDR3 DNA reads TGTGCCAGCAGCTTAGCAGGGGGTGGCTACGAGCAGTACTTC.

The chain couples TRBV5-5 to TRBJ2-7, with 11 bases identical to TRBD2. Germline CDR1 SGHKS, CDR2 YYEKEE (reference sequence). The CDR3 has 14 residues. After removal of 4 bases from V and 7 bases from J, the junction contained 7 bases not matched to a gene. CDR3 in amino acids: CASSMTSGVREQYF. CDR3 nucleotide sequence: TGTGCCAGCAGCATGACTAGCGGGGTCCGGGAGCAGTACTTC.

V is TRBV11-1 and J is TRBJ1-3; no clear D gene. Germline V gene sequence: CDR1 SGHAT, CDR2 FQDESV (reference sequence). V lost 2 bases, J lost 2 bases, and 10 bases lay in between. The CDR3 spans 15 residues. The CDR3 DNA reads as TGTGCCAGCAGCTTACTCTCCGGGGCTGGAAACACCATATATTTT. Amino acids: CASSLLSGAGNTIYF.

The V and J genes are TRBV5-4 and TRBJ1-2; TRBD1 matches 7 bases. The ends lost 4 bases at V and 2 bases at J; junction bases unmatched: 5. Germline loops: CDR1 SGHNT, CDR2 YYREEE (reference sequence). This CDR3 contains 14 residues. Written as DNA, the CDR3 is TGTGCCAGCAGCAAGGAGGGGGCGAACTATGGCTACACCTTC. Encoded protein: CASSKEGANYGYTF.

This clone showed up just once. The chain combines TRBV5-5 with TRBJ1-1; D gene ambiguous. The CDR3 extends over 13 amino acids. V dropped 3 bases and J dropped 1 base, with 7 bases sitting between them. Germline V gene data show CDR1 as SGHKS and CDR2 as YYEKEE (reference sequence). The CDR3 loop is CASSYTPNTEAFF. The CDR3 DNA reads TGTGCCAGCAGCTACACACCGAACACTGAAGCTTTCTTT. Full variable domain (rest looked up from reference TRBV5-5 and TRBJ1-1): DAGVTQSPTHLIKTRGQQVTLRCSPISGHKSVSWYQQVLGQGPQFIFQYYEKEERGRGNFPDRFSARQFPNYSSELNVNALLLGDSALYLCASSYTPNTEAFFGQGTRLTVV.